This is a list of T cell receptor beta chains from one sample in a study of blood T cell repertoires in COVID-19. Sequencing used immunoSEQ multiplex PCR; TCRdb keeps in-frame clones, though not all of them. The sample yields 150,000 to 200,000 clones, approximately 85% seen once. Sequenced input: peripheral blood. These receptors came from a human donor with active or convalescent COVID-19. The donor label of this sample is uncertain. Both conserved end residues are part of each CDR3. The D gene is left open where the match is weak. The size field is filled for only some rows; it gives once, few, many or a size class.

d_gene | j_gene | abundance | v_gene | CDR3aa | CDR3nt
TRBD2 | TRBJ2-5 | - | TRBV9 | CASSVSSGPGPTQYF | TGTGCCAGCAGCGTATCTAGCGGGCCCGGCCCGACCCAGTACTTC
TRBD2 | TRBJ2-7 | - | TRBV3-1/TRBV3-2 | CASTPTTSGTYEQYF | TGTGCCAGCACCCCGACAACTAGCGGCACCTACGAGCAGTACTTC
- | TRBJ1-2 | - | TRBV7-3 | CARDILTYGYTF | TGTGCCAGAGACATCCTAACCTATGGCTACACCTTC
TRBD2 | TRBJ2-3 | - | TRBV5-1 | CASSPLAGGTDTQYF | TGCGCCAGCAGCCCACTAGCGGGGGGGACAGATACGCAGTATTTT
- | TRBJ1-2 | - | TRBV1 | CTSSPDRPNYGYTF | TGCACCAGCAGCCCGGACAGACCTAACTATGGCTACACCTTC
- | TRBJ2-2 | - | TRBV5-1 | CASSRDSTGELFF | TGCGCCAGCAGCCGAGACTCGACCGGGGAGCTGTTTTTT
- | TRBJ1-2 | - | TRBV15 | CATSRAPEGSLNYGYTF | TGTGCCACCAGCAGAGCACCCGAGGGTTCCCTTAACTATGGCTACACCTTC
TRBD1 | TRBJ2-4 | - | TRBV7-2 | CASSLRQGRDIQYF | TGTGCCAGCAGCTTAAGACAGGGGAGAGACATTCAGTACTTC
- | TRBJ1-5 | - | TRBV28 | CASSLQGQPQHF | TGTGCCAGCAGTCTACAGGGTCAGCCCCAGCATTTT
TRBD2 | TRBJ2-1 | - | TRBV14 | CASSRTSGRWSEQFF | TGTGCCAGCAGCCGTACTAGCGGGAGATGGAGTGAGCAGTTCTTC
- | TRBJ2-7 | - | TRBV7-2 | CASSSRDTYEQYF | TGTGCCAGCAGCTCTCGGGACACCTACGAGCAGTACTTC
- | TRBJ2-7 | - | TRBV27 | CASSLSGPGTPFYEQYF | TGTGCCAGCAGTTTATCGGGCCCCGGGACACCGTTCTACGAGCAGTACTTC
TRBD2 | TRBJ2-5 | - | TRBV10-1 | CASSVGASGREETQYF | TGCGCCAGCAGTGTTGGGGCTAGCGGGAGGGAAGAGACCCAGTACTTC
- | TRBJ1-2 | once | TRBV15 | CATSRVSYGYTF | TGTGCCACCAGCAGAGTTTCTTATGGCTACACCTTC
TRBD1 | TRBJ1-1 | - | TRBV7-2 | CASSLVAQQGAWAFF | TGTGCCAGCAGCTTAGTCGCCCAACAGGGGGCGTGGGCTTTCTTT
TRBD2 | TRBJ2-5 | - | TRBV6-2/TRBV6-3 | CASSYRGGRETQYF | TGTGCCAGCAGTTACCGGGGGGGCCGAGAGACCCAGTACTTC
- | TRBJ2-5 | - | TRBV12-3/TRBV12-4 | CASRLGPEETQYF | TGTGCCAGCAGGCTAGGCCCGGAAGAGACCCAGTACTTC
- | TRBJ1-2 | few | TRBV20-1 | CSASLAGVSALNYGYTF | TGCAGTGCTAGTCTCGCAGGGGTTTCGGCTTTAAACTATGGCTACACCTTC
TRBD2 | TRBJ2-7 | - | TRBV9 | CASSVGAGDLYEQYF | TGTGCCAGCAGCGTAGGGGCGGGAGATCTTTACGAGCAGTACTTC
- | TRBJ1-6 | - | TRBV12-1 | CASNLNFDSPLHF | TGTGCCAGCAACCTCAACTTTGATTCACCCCTCCACTTT
- | TRBJ1-1 | - | TRBV30 | CAWSVQQRNTEAFF | TGTGCCTGGAGTGTACAGCAGAGGAACACTGAAGCTTTCTTT
- | TRBJ1-2 | few | TRBV29-1 | CSVDLLTGPQGYGYTF | TGCAGCGTTGATCTTTTGACAGGCCCTCAGGGCTATGGCTACACCTTC
TRBD2 | TRBJ2-1 | - | TRBV5-1 | CASSKRLAGVGEQFF | TGCGCCAGCAGCAAAAGACTAGCGGGAGTGGGTGAGCAGTTCTTC
TRBD1 | TRBJ2-4 | once | TRBV19 | CASSTIEAGAGGRKNIQYF | TGTGCCAGTAGTACCATCGAGGCCGGGGCAGGGGGCCGGAAAAACATTCAGTACTTC
- | TRBJ1-6 | - | TRBV30 | CAWSVERGFYNSPLHF | TGTGCCTGGAGTGTTGAAAGGGGTTTCTATAATTCACCCCTCCACTTT
- | TRBJ1-3 | - | TRBV10-3 | CAISESGSSGNTIYF | TGTGCCATCAGTGAGTCTGGCAGCTCTGGAAACACCATATATTTT
- | TRBJ1-5 | once | TRBV18 | CASSPRPGVRGNQPQHF | TGTGCCAGCTCACCACGGCCCGGGGTCCGAGGCAATCAGCCCCAGCATTTT
TRBD1 | TRBJ2-7 | - | TRBV6-6 | CASARIGQGGEQYF | TGTGCCAGCGCGCGGATTGGACAGGGGGGGGAGCAGTACTTC
- | TRBJ1-1 | - | TRBV30 | CAWRRATEAFF | TGTGCCTGGAGGAGGGCGACTGAAGCTTTCTTT
TRBD1 | TRBJ2-5 | - | TRBV19 | CASSIGDRVIKETQYF | TGTGCCAGTAGTATAGGAGACAGGGTCATTAAGGAGACCCAGTACTTC
- | TRBJ1-6 | - | TRBV6-6 | CASSLDSNSPLYF | TGTGCCAGCAGTCTGGACAGTAATTCACCCCTCTACTTT
- | TRBJ2-2 | - | TRBV27 | CATEGVTGELFF | TGTGCCACCGAGGGGGTCACCGGGGAGCTGTTTTTT
- | TRBJ2-5 | - | TRBV7-2 | CASSLRPGGSETQYF | TGTGCCAGCAGCTTACGGCCGGGGGGCTCAGAGACCCAGTACTTC
- | TRBJ2-2 | - | TRBV11-3 | CASSLGVGAWDTGELFF | TGTGCCAGCAGCTTAGGTGTTGGGGCTTGGGACACCGGGGAGCTGTTTTTT
TRBD2 | TRBJ2-3 | - | TRBV3-1/TRBV3-2 | CASSQEAGSWDTQYF | TGTGCCAGCAGCCAAGAAGCGGGATCTTGGGATACGCAGTATTTT
- | TRBJ1-3 | - | TRBV2 | CASSDGSGNTIYF | TGTGCCAGCAGTGACGGCTCTGGAAACACCATATATTTT
- | TRBJ1-2 | few | TRBV2 | CASSAFRDTPNGYTF | TGTGCCAGCAGTGCCTTCAGGGATACACCCAATGGCTACACCTTC
- | TRBJ1-3 | - | TRBV5-4 | CASSPTGVGTGNTIYF | TGTGCCAGCAGCCCGACAGGTGTAGGGACTGGAAACACCATATATTTT
TRBD1 | TRBJ2-7 | - | TRBV28 | CASSPTGGMAYEQYF | TGTGCCAGCAGCCCCACAGGGGGCATGGCCTACGAGCAGTACTTC
- | TRBJ2-5 | - | TRBV19 | CASTSGGRGEETQYF | TGTGCCAGTACATCGGGTGGCAGGGGAGAAGAGACCCAGTACTTC
TRBD1 | TRBJ2-2 | - | TRBV7-9 | CASRTGGIVNTGELFF | TGTGCCAGCAGGACAGGGGGTATCGTAAACACCGGGGAGCTGTTTTTT
- | TRBJ1-2 | - | TRBV7-9 | CASTHETGGYTF | TGTGCCAGCACCCACGAGACAGGTGGCTACACCTTC
- | TRBJ2-1 | - | TRBV9 | CASSGVEVDSNEQFF | TGTGCCAGCAGCGGGGTAGAGGTAGACTCAAATGAGCAGTTCTTC
- | TRBJ2-6 | - | TRBV15 | CATSREGANVLTF | TGTGCCACCAGCAGGGAGGGGGCCAACGTCCTGACTTTC
TRBD2 | TRBJ2-1 | once | TRBV7-9 | CASSPWLAGEGNEQFF | TGTGCCAGCAGCCCCTGGCTAGCGGGAGAAGGAAATGAGCAGTTCTTC
TRBD1 | TRBJ2-7 | - | TRBV18 | CASSPGQGVYEQYF | TGTGCCAGCTCACCGGGACAGGGGGTTTACGAGCAGTACTTC
- | TRBJ2-5 | - | TRBV5-1 | CASSRGAGPGGETQYF | TGCGCCAGCAGCCGGGGGGCGGGCCCCGGAGGGGAGACCCAGTACTTC
- | TRBJ1-5 | - | TRBV18 | CASSLERQGNQPQHF | TGTGCCAGCTCACTTGAGCGGCAGGGCAATCAGCCCCAGCATTTT
TRBD1 | TRBJ2-7 | - | TRBV5-1 | CASSLGWGQGYEQYF | TGCGCCAGCAGCTTGGGTTGGGGACAGGGATACGAGCAGTACTTC
- | TRBJ1-1 | - | TRBV25-1 | CASSGQTYTEAFF | TGTGCCAGCAGTGGACAAACCTACACTGAAGCTTTCTTT
TRBD2 | TRBJ2-3 | - | TRBV13 | CASSLGGVAGFADTQYF | TGTGCCAGCAGCTTGGGAGGGGTAGCGGGATTTGCAGATACGCAGTATTTT
TRBD2 | TRBJ2-3 | - | TRBV6-2/TRBV6-3 | CASSPWGGSSTDTQYF | TGTGCCAGCAGCCCTTGGGGGGGATCTAGCACAGATACGCAGTATTTT
TRBD1 | TRBJ1-1 | - | TRBV2 | CASTQGANTEAFF | TGTGCCAGCACACAGGGGGCGAACACTGAAGCTTTCTTT
TRBD2 | TRBJ2-1 | - | TRBV27 | CASKVRGRTSGNEQFF | TGTGCCAGCAAGGTTCGGGGCCGGACTAGCGGCAATGAGCAGTTCTTC
TRBD1 | TRBJ1-1 | - | TRBV6-6 | CASSSGQGLEAFF | TGTGCCAGCAGTTCTGGACAGGGGCTTGAAGCTTTCTTT
- | TRBJ2-7 | - | TRBV27 | CASSETQSYEQYF | TGTGCCAGCAGTGAAACACAGAGCTACGAGCAGTACTTC
TRBD2 | TRBJ2-3 | - | TRBV5-4 | CASSLGSSGIDTQYF | TGTGCCAGCAGCTTGGGGAGTAGCGGGATAGATACGCAGTATTTT
TRBD2 | TRBJ2-3 | - | TRBV29-1 | CSELGGRGADTQYF | TGCAGCGAGTTGGGCGGGAGAGGCGCAGATACGCAGTATTTT
- | TRBJ2-3 | - | TRBV4-3 | CASSHSPGTGGDTQYF | TGCGCCAGCAGCCACTCTCCTGGGACTGGAGGCGATACGCAGTATTTT